Listed below are T cell receptor beta chains from one sample, sequenced in a study of cytomegalovirus exposure and HLA in healthy donors. TCRdb keeps only in-frame clones here, not all; method: immunoSEQ multiplex PCR. This repertoire shows about 130,000 clones, 70% to 90% found once; its top ten account for around 1.7%. The sequenced material came from PBMCs. These receptors originate from a boy between 10 and 17 years old in good health and CMV-seronegative. CDR3s include the opening cysteine and the closing phenylalanine or tryptophan. Each record gives: V gene, J gene, CDR3 protein.

v_call: TRBV6-5; j_call: TRBJ1-5; cdr3_aa: CASSHGQGGEQPQHF
v_call: TRBV6-1; j_call: TRBJ1-1; cdr3_aa: CASGTGPVNTEAFF
v_call: TRBV9; j_call: TRBJ2-2; cdr3_aa: CASSVSPGNTGELFF
v_call: TRBV5-1; j_call: TRBJ1-2; cdr3_aa: CASSLVGGGYTF
v_call: TRBV7-8; j_call: TRBJ1-5; cdr3_aa: CASSLRRGDNQPQHF
v_call: TRBV14; j_call: TRBJ2-7; cdr3_aa: CASSQAPWDRGVPTYEQYF
v_call: TRBV25-1; j_call: TRBJ2-5; cdr3_aa: CASSEYPAGGTYQETQYF
v_call: TRBV5-6; j_call: TRBJ2-5; cdr3_aa: CASSLAGRGDQETQYF
v_call: TRBV6-1; j_call: TRBJ1-1; cdr3_aa: CASSEALGGGSEAFF
v_call: TRBV4-3; j_call: TRBJ1-5; cdr3_aa: CASSQGYRGRRNQPQHF
v_call: TRBV6-1; j_call: TRBJ2-5; cdr3_aa: CASSLGGGGETQYF
v_call: TRBV5-4; j_call: TRBJ1-2; cdr3_aa: CASKIQGANYGYTF
v_call: TRBV19; j_call: TRBJ1-1; cdr3_aa: CASSRGQGAEAFF
v_call: TRBV7-2; j_call: TRBJ1-2; cdr3_aa: CASSLGVVTGGYTF
v_call: TRBV30; j_call: TRBJ1-5; cdr3_aa: CAWSTGEYSNQPQHF
v_call: TRBV6-5; j_call: -; cdr3_aa: CASSYWGQGYEQYF
v_call: TRBV2; j_call: TRBJ2-5; cdr3_aa: CAGRGGQETQYF
v_call: TRBV27; j_call: TRBJ2-1; cdr3_aa: CASSSSRTSLYNEQFF
v_call: TRBV7-6; j_call: TRBJ1-2; cdr3_aa: CASSIDDRGYGYTF